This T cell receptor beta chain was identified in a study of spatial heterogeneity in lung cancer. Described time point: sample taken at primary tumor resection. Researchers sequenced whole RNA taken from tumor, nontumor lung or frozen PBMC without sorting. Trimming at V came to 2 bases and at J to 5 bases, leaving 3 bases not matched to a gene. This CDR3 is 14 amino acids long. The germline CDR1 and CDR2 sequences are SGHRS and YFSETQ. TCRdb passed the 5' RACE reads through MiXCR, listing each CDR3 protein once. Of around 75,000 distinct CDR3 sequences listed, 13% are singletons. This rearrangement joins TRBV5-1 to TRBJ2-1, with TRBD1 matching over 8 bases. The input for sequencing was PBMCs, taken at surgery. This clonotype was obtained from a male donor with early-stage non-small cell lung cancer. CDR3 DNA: TGCGCCAGCAGCTTCCAGGGGGCGGACAATGAGCAGTTCTTC. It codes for CASSFQGADNEQFF. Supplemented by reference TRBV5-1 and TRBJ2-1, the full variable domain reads KAGVTQTPRYLIKTRGQQVTLSCSPISGHRSVSWYQQTPGQGLQFLFEYFSETQRNKGNFPGRFSGRQFSNSRSEMNVSTLELGDSALYLCASSFQGADNEQFFGPGTRLTVL.